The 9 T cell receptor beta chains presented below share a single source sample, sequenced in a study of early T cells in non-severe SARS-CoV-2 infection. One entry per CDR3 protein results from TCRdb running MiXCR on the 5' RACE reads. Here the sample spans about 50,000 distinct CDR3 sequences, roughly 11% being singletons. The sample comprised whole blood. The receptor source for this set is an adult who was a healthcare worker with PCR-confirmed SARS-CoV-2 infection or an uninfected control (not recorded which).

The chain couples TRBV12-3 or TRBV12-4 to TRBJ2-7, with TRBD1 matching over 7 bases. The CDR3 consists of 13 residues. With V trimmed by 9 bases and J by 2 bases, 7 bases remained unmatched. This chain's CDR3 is CASSTGSAYEQYF. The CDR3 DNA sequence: TGTGCCAGTTCGACAGGGAGTGCCTACGAGCAGTACTTC.

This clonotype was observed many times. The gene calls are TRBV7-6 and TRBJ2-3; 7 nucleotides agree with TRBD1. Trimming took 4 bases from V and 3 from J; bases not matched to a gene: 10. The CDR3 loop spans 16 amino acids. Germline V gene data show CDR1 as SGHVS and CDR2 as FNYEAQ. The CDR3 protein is CASSSPTGDSTDTQYF. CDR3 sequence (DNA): TGTGCCAGCAGCTCCCCAACAGGGGATAGTACAGATACGCAGTATTTT.

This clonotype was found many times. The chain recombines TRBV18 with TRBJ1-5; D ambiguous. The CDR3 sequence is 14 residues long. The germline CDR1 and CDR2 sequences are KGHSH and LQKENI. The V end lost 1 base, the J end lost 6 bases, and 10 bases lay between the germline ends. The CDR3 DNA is TGTGCCAGCTCACCACAAAGGGCGGGTCAGCCCCAGCATTTT. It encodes CASSPQRAGQPQHF.

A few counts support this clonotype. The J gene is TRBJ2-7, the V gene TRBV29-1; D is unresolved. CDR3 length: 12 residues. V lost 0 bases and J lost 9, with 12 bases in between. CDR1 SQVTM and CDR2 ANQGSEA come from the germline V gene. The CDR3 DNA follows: TGCAGCGTTGAAGAAGGGCGGAGCGCGCAGTACTTC. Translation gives CSVEEGRSAQYF.

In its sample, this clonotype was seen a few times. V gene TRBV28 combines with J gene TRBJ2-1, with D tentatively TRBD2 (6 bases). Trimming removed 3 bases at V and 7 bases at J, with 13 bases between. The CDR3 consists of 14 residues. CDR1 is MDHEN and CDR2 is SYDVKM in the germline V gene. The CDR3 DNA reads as TGTGCCAGCAGTTTGCCAGGGACTTATAATGAGCAGTTCTTC. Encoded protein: CASSLPGTYNEQFF.

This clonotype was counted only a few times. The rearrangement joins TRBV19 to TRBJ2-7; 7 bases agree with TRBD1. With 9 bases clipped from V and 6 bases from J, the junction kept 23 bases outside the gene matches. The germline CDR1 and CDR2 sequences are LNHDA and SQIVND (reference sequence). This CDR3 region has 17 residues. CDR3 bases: TGTGCCAGCGCCGAGGCCCCGGACGGGACAGATTTTTTCGAGCAGTACTTC. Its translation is CASAEAPDGTDFFEQYF. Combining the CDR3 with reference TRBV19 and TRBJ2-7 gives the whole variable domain DGGITQSPKYLFRKEGQNVTLSCEQNLNHDAMYWYRQDPGQGLRLIYYSQIVNDFQKGDIAEGYSVSREKKESFPLTVTSAQKNPTAFYLCASAEAPDGTDFFEQYFGPGTRLTVT.

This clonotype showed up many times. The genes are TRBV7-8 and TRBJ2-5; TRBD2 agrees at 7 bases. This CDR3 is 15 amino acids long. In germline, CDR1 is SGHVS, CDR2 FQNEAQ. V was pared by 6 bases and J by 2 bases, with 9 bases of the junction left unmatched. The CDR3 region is CASSPAGPKQETQYF. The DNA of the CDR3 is TGTGCCAGCAGTCCAGCGGGACCCAAGCAAGAGACCCAGTACTTC.

The CDR3 loop reads CASTDPGTEAFF. CDR3 nucleotides: TGTGCCAGCACCGACCCAGGCACTGAAGCTTTCTTT. The chain recombines TRBV6-2 or TRBV6-3 with TRBJ1-1; no definite D call. Trimming took 7 bases from V and 4 from J, leaving 10 bases between them. The V gene's germline CDR1 is MNHEY and CDR2 SVGEGT. The CDR3 spans 12 residues.

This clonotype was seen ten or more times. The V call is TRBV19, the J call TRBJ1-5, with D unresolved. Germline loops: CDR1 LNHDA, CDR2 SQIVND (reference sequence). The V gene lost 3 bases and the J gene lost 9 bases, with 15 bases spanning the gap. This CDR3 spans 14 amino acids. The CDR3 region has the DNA TGTGCCAGTAGTATGTTCACCGAGAAGGGGCCCCAGCATTTT. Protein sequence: CASSMFTEKGPQHF.